The 16 T cell receptor beta chains reported below all come from one sample, sequenced in a study of shared T cell receptors in the human thymus. The method was immunoSEQ multiplex PCR; TCRdb's version includes in-frame clones alone and lacks a portion of them. The sample contains about 710,000 clones, about 89% of which appear only once. The same data also contributed to another study, on human thymus T cells.

Sequenced material: thymocytes. The source of these receptors is a boy under three years old with a congenital heart defect.

This chain uses TRBV14 with TRBJ1-1; 7 nucleotides line up with TRBD1. This CDR3 has 15 residues. Germline CDR1 reads SGHDN; CDR2 reads FVKESK. The V and J ends lost 4 bases and 0 bases, in that order; junction bases with no gene match: 5. CDR3 residues: CASSLEGALNTEAFF. CDR3 nucleotide sequence: TGTGCCAGCAGCCTCGAGGGGGCCCTGAACACTGAAGCTTTCTTT.

J is TRBJ2-1 and V is TRBV2; 11 nucleotides match TRBD1. V lost 8 bases and J lost 5; bases outside the gene matches: 2. CDR3 length: 13 amino acids. Germline CDR1 and CDR2: SNHLY and FYNNEI. DNA for the CDR3: TGTGCCAGCGGGGACAGGGGGAACAATGAGCAGTTCTTC. It encodes CASGDRGNNEQFF.

The rearrangement links TRBV7-6 to TRBJ1-2; perhaps TRBD1 as D (5 bases). CDR1 is SGHVS, CDR2 FNYEAQ, per germline. The CDR3 consists of 14 residues. V was trimmed by 3 bases and J by 4 bases, leaving 12 bases between them. CDR3 in amino acids: CASSLTARRYGYTF. The CDR3 DNA reads as TGTGCCAGCAGCTTGACAGCAAGACGCTATGGCTACACCTTC.

In this sample, this clone turned up once. The chain links TRBV2 to TRBJ1-1; D is uncertain. CDR3 size: 14 residues. Germline assignment: CDR1 SNHLY and CDR2 FYNNEI. V dropped 9 bases and J dropped 3 bases, with 17 bases sitting between them. The chain's CDR3 is CARLLSTAYTEAFF. CDR3 DNA sequence: TGTGCCAGGTTACTGTCCACAGCATACACTGAAGCTTTCTTT.

This clone has a handful of counts. This chain links TRBV7-3 with TRBJ2-2; 7 bases align to TRBD1. The CDR3 length is 17 residues. Trimming removed 5 bases from V and 2 bases from J; junction bases left unmatched: 11. The germline V gene encodes CDR1 SGHTA and CDR2 FQGTGA. The CDR3 loop is CASSPQSQGSNTGELFF. The DNA of the CDR3 is TGTGCCAGCAGCCCCCAGTCACAGGGGTCAAACACCGGGGAGCTGTTTTTT.

The chain employs TRBV14 and TRBJ1-1; D uncertain. This CDR3 region has 14 residues. Trimming stripped 0 bases from V and 0 bases from J, with 5 bases between. Germline V lookup: CDR1 SGHDN, CDR2 FVKESK. CDR3 nucleotide sequence: TGTGCCAGCAGCCAAGAACCTATGAACACTGAAGCTTTCTTT. Amino acid sequence: CASSQEPMNTEAFF. Supplemented by reference TRBV14 and TRBJ1-1, the full variable domain reads EAGVTQFPSHSVIEKGQTVTLRCDPISGHDNLYWYRRVMGKEIKFLLHFVKESKQDESGMPNNRFLAERTGGTYSTLKVQPAELEDSGVYFCASSQEPMNTEAFFGQGTRLTVV.

This rearrangement joins TRBV18 to TRBJ2-7; 9 nucleotides line up with TRBD2. Per germline, CDR1 KGHSH and CDR2 LQKENI. V shed 6 bases, J shed 4 bases, and the junction held 10 bases outside the gene matches. The CDR3 has 15 amino acids. CDR3 region: CASSALAGDGYEQYF. CDR3 nucleotides: TGTGCCAGCTCGGCCTTAGCGGGAGACGGGTACGAGCAGTACTTC.

The rearrangement joins TRBV7-2 to TRBJ2-7; possibly TRBD1 for D (5 bases). V was trimmed by 0 bases and J by 2 bases, leaving 11 bases between them. The germline V gene encodes CDR1 SGHTA and CDR2 FQGNSA. The CDR3 has 15 residues. CDR3 sequence reads: CASSLALSQAYEQYF. As DNA, the CDR3 is TGTGCCAGCAGCTTAGCCTTGTCACAGGCCTACGAGCAGTACTTC. Full variable domain (rest looked up from reference TRBV7-2 and TRBJ2-7): GAGVSQSPSNKVTEKGKDVELRCDPISGHTALYWYRQSLGQGLEFLIYFQGNSAPDKSGLPSDRFSAERTGGSVSTLTIQRTQQEDSAVYLCASSLALSQAYEQYFGPGTRLTVT.

V gene TRBV27 combines with J gene TRBJ2-1, with a tentative D call TRBD2 (5 bases). The CDR3 runs 14 residues. CDR1 is MNHEY and CDR2 is SMNVEV in the germline V gene (reference sequence). V lost 6 bases and J 7 bases, leaving 16 bases between the germline ends. The CDR3 reads CASRFGLAGNEQFF. The CDR3 DNA follows: TGTGCCAGCAGATTTGGGCTAGCTGGGAATGAGCAGTTCTTC.

V and J are TRBV30 and TRBJ1-3; D call uncertain. Germline CDR1 reads GTSNPN; CDR2 reads SVGIG (reference sequence). Trimming stripped 2 bases from V and 0 bases from J, with 11 bases between. The CDR3 spans 15 residues. The chain's CDR3 is CAWSRGRSSGNTIYF. CDR3 in DNA: TGTGCCTGGAGTCGTGGGAGAAGCTCTGGAAACACCATATATTTT.

The chain employs TRBV12-5 and TRBJ2-7; 7 bases line up with TRBD2. The V segment lost 4 bases and the J segment 2 bases; nucleotides outside the gene matches: 2. CDR3 size: 13 residues. Germline CDR1 and CDR2: LGHNT and FRNRAP. The CDR3 is CASGYGGTYEQYF. CDR3 in DNA: TGTGCTAGTGGTTACGGGGGGACCTACGAGCAGTACTTC. Looking up the rest from reference TRBV12-5 and TRBJ2-7 gives the full variable domain: DARVTQTPRHKVTEMGQEVTMRCQPILGHNTVFWYRQTMMQGLELLAYFRNRAPLDDSGMPKDRFSAEMPDATLATLKIQPSEPRDSAVYFCASGYGGTYEQYFGPGTRLTVT.

The V call is TRBV14, the J call TRBJ2-3; 8 bases agree with TRBD2. Per germline, CDR1 SGHDN and CDR2 FVKESK. V gave up 1 base and J gave up 2 bases; unmatched junction bases: 11. This CDR3 contains 18 residues. The DNA of the CDR3 is TGTGCCAGCAGCCAAGTATCAGCGCGGGAGGCTAACACAGATACGCAGTATTTT. It specifies CASSQVSAREANTDTQYF.

This chain uses TRBV6-1 with TRBJ2-7; D unresolved. The ends were cut back, 11 bases at V and 2 bases at J, with 10 bases in the middle. Germline assignment: CDR1 MNHNS and CDR2 SASEGT. The CDR3 covers 11 residues. The CDR3 spells CAHGWAYEQYF. The CDR3 DNA is TGTGCCCACGGGTGGGCCTACGAGCAGTACTTC.

This clone appeared a single time. V gene TRBV28 combines with J gene TRBJ2-5; unclear D gene. The end of the DNA aligns better with TRBJ2-7, so the J call may be wrong. This CDR3 has 14 residues. Germline lookup yields CDR1 MDHEN and CDR2 SYDVKM. The CDR3 nucleotides are TGTGCCAGCAGTCCGAGACAAAGCTCCTACGAGCAGTACTTC. This sequence encodes CASSPRQSSYEQYF.

This rearrangement joins TRBV7-8 to TRBJ1-1; TRBD1 is a possible D gene (6 bases). The CDR3 has 15 residues. V lost 7 bases to trimming and J lost 1 base, with 16 bases between them. Germline lookup yields CDR1 SGHVS and CDR2 FQNEAQ. This chain's CDR3 is CASNPGDTTNTEAFF. In DNA form, the CDR3 reads TGTGCCAGCAACCCCGGGGACACCACGAACACTGAAGCTTTCTTT.

This clone was detected a few times. This chain links TRBV5-4 with TRBJ2-3, with 9 bases matching TRBD2. Trimming cost V 0 bases and J 5 bases; bases outside gene matches: 4. The CDR3 length is 15 residues. Germline CDR1 and CDR2: SGHNT and YYREEE (reference sequence). The CDR3 here is CASSLGLAGRDTQYF. The CDR3 nucleotides are TGTGCCAGCAGCTTGGGGCTAGCGGGGAGAGATACGCAGTATTTT.